The T cell receptor beta chain described here comes from a study of T cell responses to AZD1222 COVID-19 vaccine. Study-wide results and limits: It was only a handful of AZD1222 recipients who were seropositive at baseline. Along spike, vaccine-associated CD4 TCRs were found throughout, with dominance at 160-218 and 743-854.

Germline V gene data show CDR1 as KGHSH and CDR2 as LQKENI. This CDR3 comprises 15 residues. The trim removed 9 bases at V and 0 bases at J, leaving 1 base unmatched. TCRdb keeps only in-frame clones here, not all; method: immunoSEQ multiplex PCR. Found here are fewer than 150,000 clones, approximately 94% of them singletons; the top ten hold approximately 5.3%. Of note for this clone: Its antigen remains unknown.

The source material was peripheral blood, sampled on day 0 of AZD1222 vaccination. The TCR sequence derives from an adult in good health. The chain couples TRBV18 to TRBJ1-6; 11 bases fit TRBD1. The CDR3: CASGQGASYNSPLHF. The CDR3, as DNA: TGTGCCAGTGGACAGGGGGCCTCCTATAATTCACCCCTCCACTTT.